The present T cell receptor beta chain was sequenced within a study of CD8 T cells in ankylosing spondylitis. TCRdb ran MiXCR on the 5' RACE reads and lists one entry per CDR3 protein. The sample carries about 150,000 distinct CDR3 sequences, under 45% recorded once. This clonotype was found once. With a much larger clone just one base away, this may be a read error. The sequence was obtained from a male donor with ankylosing spondylitis. Material for sequencing was synovial fluid, either unsorted or a sorted T cell fraction (not recorded which).

DNA of the CDR3: TGTGCCAGCAGTCACTGGACTAGCGGGGGCACAAATACGCAGTATTTT. Its translation is CASSHWTSGGTNTQYF. V is TRBV12-3 or TRBV12-4 and J is TRBJ2-3; TRBD2 aligns across 13 bases. This CDR3 has 16 residues.